This is a list of T cell receptor beta chains from one sample in a study of blood T cells in healthy people across ages. TCRdb used MiXCR to reprocess the 5' RACE reads, holding one entry per CDR3 protein. The table has some 1 million distinct CDR3 sequences, less than 50% seen once. Material for sequencing was blood. Every receptor here comes from a woman in her sixties in good health. Both conserved end residues are part of each CDR3. D genes are given only for firm matches. Expanded clones are given a class, and other clones once, few, many or no size at all.

V	J	D	size	CDR3	DNA
TRBV5-1	TRBJ2-1	TRBD2	few	CASSEGTSGSYEQFF	TGCGCCAGCAGCGAAGGGACTAGCGGGAGTTATGAGCAGTTCTTC
TRBV27	TRBJ2-7	TRBD2	.	CASSLSGTSGSYEQYF	TGTGCCAGCAGTTTATCGGGGACTAGCGGGAGTTACGAGCAGTACTTC
TRBV5-6	TRBJ2-4	TRBD1	few	CASSGTGGQSKNIQYF	TGTGCCAGCAGCGGTACAGGGGGCCAATCCAAAAACATTCAGTACTTC
TRBV21-1	TRBJ2-1	.	.	CASSGSGSSSYNEQFF	TGTGCCAGCAGCGGTAGCGGGAGTAGCTCCTACAATGAGCAGTTCTTC
TRBV12-3/TRBV12-4	TRBJ1-2	TRBD1	.	CASSLQGINYGYTF	TGTGCCAGCAGTCTACAGGGGATTAACTATGGCTACACCTTC
TRBV7-2	TRBJ2-7	.	.	CASTGGSSYNEQYF	TGTGCCAGCACCGGAGGGAGCTCCTACAATGAGCAGTACTTC
TRBV18	TRBJ1-3	.	.	CASSPPPGSGNTIYF	TGTGCCAGCTCACCACCTCCGGGATCTGGAAACACCATATATTTT
TRBV3-1	TRBJ2-7	TRBD2	.	CASSQVYPPQRDSFEQYF	TGTGCCAGCAGCCAAGTTTACCCCCCTCAGCGGGACTCTTTCGAGCAGTACTTC
TRBV29-1	TRBJ2-5	.	few	CSVAPGGQETQYF	TGCAGCGTTGCCCCCGGGGGTCAAGAGACCCAGTACTTC
TRBV3-1	TRBJ2-2	TRBD1	.	CASRRQGTPGELFF	TGTGCCAGCAGACGACAGGGGACCCCCGGGGAGCTGTTTTTT
TRBV27	TRBJ2-7	.	.	CASSVQGGNEQYF	TGTGCCAGCAGTGTCCAGGGAGGCAACGAGCAGTACTTC
TRBV2	TRBJ2-7	.	once	CASSVRGLPGSYEQYF	TGTGCCAGCAGTGTCCGAGGTCTTCCAGGGTCCTACGAGCAGTACTTC
TRBV20-1	TRBJ2-3	.	.	CSATDLRGELGTDTQYF	TGCAGTGCCACAGACCTCCGAGGGGAGTTGGGCACAGATACGCAGTATTTT
TRBV7-9	TRBJ1-2	.	few	CASSSSVKDGYTF	TGTGCCAGCAGCTCCTCGGTGAAGGATGGCTACACCTTC
TRBV25-1	TRBJ2-5	.	few	CASSERRGSQETQYF	TGTGCCAGCAGTGAAAGAAGGGGTAGCCAAGAGACCCAGTACTTC
TRBV12-3/TRBV12-4	TRBJ2-1	.	many	CASSLGSLNEQFF	TGTGCCAGCAGCCTGGGCTCGTTGAATGAGCAGTTCTTC
TRBV3-1	TRBJ2-1	.	.	CASSLRDINEQFF	TGTGCCAGCAGCCTGAGGGACATTAATGAGCAGTTCTTC
TRBV15	TRBJ1-2	.	few	CATSTGPGYYGYTF	TGTGCCACCAGCACGGGACCCGGATACTATGGCTACACCTTC
TRBV11-2	TRBJ2-2	.	few	CASSGPWRVGELFF	TGTGCCAGCAGCGGGCCTTGGAGGGTCGGGGAGCTGTTTTTT
TRBV2	TRBJ1-6	.	.	CASSDHLLGLHF	TGTGCCAGCAGTGACCACCTCTTGGGCCTCCACTTT
TRBV12-3/TRBV12-4	TRBJ1-6	.	.	CASSLGAPGSPLHF	TGTGCCAGCAGTTTGGGGGCCCCGGGTTCACCCCTCCACTTT
TRBV6-5	TRBJ1-5	.	.	CASRRRENQPQHF	TGTGCCAGCAGGCGGAGGGAGAATCAGCCCCAGCATTTT
TRBV7-2	TRBJ2-1	TRBD2	few	CASSPSGPRSYNEQFF	TGTGCCAGCAGCCCTAGCGGGCCCCGCTCCTACAATGAGCAGTTCTTC
TRBV27	TRBJ1-5	TRBD1	.	CASSFKGQIQPQHF	TGTGCCAGCAGTTTTAAGGGACAGATTCAGCCCCAGCATTTT
TRBV12-3/TRBV12-4	TRBJ1-5	.	once	CASSLNDGNQPQHF	TGTGCCAGCAGTTTAAACGATGGCAATCAGCCCCAGCATTTT
TRBV9	TRBJ1-2	TRBD1	.	CASSDSPGQFTKANYGYTF	TGTGCCAGCAGCGATTCTCCGGGACAGTTTACTAAAGCTAACTATGGCTACACCTTC
TRBV14	TRBJ2-7	.	few	CASSQGFSYEQYF	TGTGCCAGCAGCCAAGGGTTTTCCTACGAGCAGTACTTC
TRBV6-2/TRBV6-3	TRBJ1-2	.	few	CASRIIGGSGYTF	TGTGCCAGCAGAATAATAGGGGGATCTGGCTACACCTTC
TRBV7-2	TRBJ2-2	.	.	CASSSGGFTGELFF	TGTGCCAGCAGCTCCGGTGGCTTCACCGGGGAGCTGTTTTTT
TRBV27	TRBJ2-7	TRBD1	few	CASSPRSPGQGRDEQYF	TGTGCCAGCAGTCCCCGGTCACCGGGACAGGGTAGAGACGAGCAGTACTTC
TRBV29-1	TRBJ2-4	TRBD1	.	CSVVGPGGIQYF	TGCAGCGTTGTGGGGCCAGGGGGAATTCAGTACTTC
TRBV7-3	TRBJ1-4	.	few	CASSFGRGEKLFF	TGTGCCAGCAGCTTCGGAAGGGGTGAAAAACTGTTTTTT
TRBV28	TRBJ2-7	TRBD2	.	CASSLPGTSGDKGSYEQYF	TGTGCCAGCAGTTTGCCGGGGACTAGCGGGGACAAAGGGTCCTACGAGCAGTACTTC
TRBV29-1	TRBJ2-7	TRBD1	.	CSVATGGTYEQYF	TGCAGCGTGGCAACAGGGGGGACCTACGAGCAGTACTTC
TRBV28	TRBJ2-3	TRBD1	few	CASSSGQGISDTQYF	TGTGCCAGCAGTTCGGGACAGGGGATCTCAGATACGCAGTATTTT
TRBV6-5	TRBJ1-5	.	.	CASRRSGGRSNQPQHF	TGTGCCAGCAGGAGATCGGGCGGTAGGAGCAATCAGCCCCAGCATTTT
TRBV24-1	TRBJ2-3	.	.	CATSELGRLTTDTQYF	TGTGCCACCAGTGAGCTAGGACGGCTCACCACGGATACGCAGTATTTT
TRBV27	TRBJ1-2	.	.	CASKNPGFYGYTF	TGTGCCAGCAAGAACCCAGGGTTCTATGGCTACACCTTC
TRBV6-2/TRBV6-3	TRBJ2-7	.	.	CASTGQGAPYDEQYF	TGTGCCAGCACTGGCCAGGGAGCCCCTTACGACGAGCAGTACTTC
TRBV5-1	TRBJ1-2	TRBD1	.	CASSPQPDRGHGYTF	TGCGCCAGCAGCCCTCAGCCGGACAGGGGGCATGGCTACACCTTC
TRBV20-1	TRBJ2-1	TRBD1	.	CSARGTGGAYNEQFF	TGCAGTGCTAGGGGGACAGGGGGGGCTTACAATGAGCAGTTCTTC
TRBV27	TRBJ1-1	.	.	CASKIGRHTEAFF	TGTGCCAGCAAGATAGGGAGGCACACTGAAGCTTTCTTT
TRBV4-1	TRBJ2-1	TRBD2	.	CASSQDRWTSGYNEQFF	TGCGCCAGCAGCCAAGATCGGTGGACTAGCGGTTACAATGAGCAGTTCTTC
TRBV20-1	TRBJ2-7	.	few	CSARVPGDNEQYF	TGCAGTGCTAGAGTTCCAGGTGACAACGAGCAGTACTTC
TRBV10-2	TRBJ2-5	.	.	CASSPLGDFGTQYF	TGCGCCAGCAGCCCCTTAGGGGACTTTGGGACCCAGTACTTC
TRBV11-2	TRBJ2-1	TRBD2	once	CASSLLIAGESYNEQFF	TGTGCCAGCAGCCTTCTGATAGCGGGAGAGTCCTACAATGAGCAGTTCTTC
TRBV2	TRBJ2-1	.	.	CASSEARSLLAEQFF	TGTGCCAGCAGTGAAGCGAGGTCTCTACTGGCTGAGCAGTTCTTC
TRBV20-1	TRBJ2-5	TRBD2	.	CSARLAGEPQETQYF	TGCAGTGCCCGGCTAGCGGGAGAACCCCAAGAGACCCAGTACTTC
TRBV11-1	TRBJ2-7	.	.	CASSLLEQTYEQYF	TGTGCCAGCAGCTTATTGGAACAGACCTACGAGCAGTACTTC
TRBV7-9	TRBJ1-5	.	.	CASSLGWKPQHF	TGTGCCAGCAGCTTAGGGTGGAAGCCCCAGCATTTT
TRBV6-1	TRBJ2-6	.	few	CASNDISGANVLTF	TGTGCCAGCAACGACATCTCTGGGGCCAACGTCCTGACTTTC
TRBV29-1	TRBJ2-7	.	many	CSVWTSAYEQYF	TGCAGCGTCTGGACAAGTGCCTACGAGCAGTACTTC
TRBV2	TRBJ2-7	.	many	CAIRTELRDGSYEQYF	TGTGCCATCCGAACCGAACTCCGGGACGGGTCCTACGAGCAGTACTTC
TRBV7-2	TRBJ2-7	TRBD2	.	CASSTLAGGPSEQYF	TGTGCCAGCAGCACCTTAGCGGGAGGGCCGAGCGAGCAGTACTTC
TRBV4-1	TRBJ2-7	.	.	CASSPNTVKGYEQYF	TGCGCCAGCAGCCCTAATACAGTGAAAGGCTACGAGCAGTACTTC